This T cell receptor (beta chain) was sequenced in a study of shared clonotypes between healthy human individuals. The germline V and J ends were trimmed by 4 bases and 5 bases, with 12 bases remaining between them. The germline gives CDR1 SGHRS, CDR2 YFSETQ. CDR3 length: 13 amino acids. Here immunoSEQ multiplex PCR was the method, and the copy in TCRdb shows in-frame clones only, minus some. The sample carries about 1.1 million clones, roughly 77% recorded once. Sequences were obtained from memory CD4+ T cells from PBMCs. The subset is: CD45RA-negative fraction. The receptor comes from a man younger than 35 in good health. Some clones in this sample may be carry-over from other donors' samples. The chain employs TRBV5-1 and TRBJ1-2; D gene ambiguous. The CDR3 loop reads CASSNGPRYGYTF. The CDR3 DNA sequence: TGCGCCAGCAGCAATGGACCCCGGTATGGCTACACCTTC.